Shown below are 21 T cell receptor beta chains from a single sample sequenced in a study of technical replicates of blood from a handful of donors. Sequenced by immunoSEQ multiplex PCR; TCRdb stores in-frame clones only, minus some. The sample carries over 50,000 clones, 94% recorded once. The sequenced material came from T cells isolated from PBMCs. These receptors were obtained from a human donor in good health.

The rearrangement uses TRBV28 and TRBJ2-7; 9 bases are a match to TRBD1. Trimming removed 6 bases from V and 4 bases from J; junction bases left unmatched: 4. CDR3 length equals 13 residues. Per the germline V gene, CDR1 is MDHEN and CDR2 is SYDVKM. The CDR3 protein is CASSRGQGYEQYF. CDR3 nucleotide sequence: TGTGCCAGCAGCCGAGGACAGGGGTACGAGCAGTACTTC.

In its sample, this clone was seen a few times. The V gene is TRBV5-1, the J gene TRBJ2-3; 9 bases are a match to TRBD1. The CDR3 length is 19 residues. The J segment lost 3 bases and the V segment lost 4 bases, leaving 18 bases of the junction unmatched. Germline CDR1 SGHRS, CDR2 YFSETQ. For the CDR3, the DNA is TGCGCCAGCAGCGCCCAACGACAGGGGGAAAATATATGGACAGATACGCAGTATTTT. It is translated as CASSAQRQGENIWTDTQYF.

This clone has only a few counts. The rearrangement joins TRBV11-3 to TRBJ2-7, with 7 bases that match TRBD1. The J segment lost 0 bases and the V segment lost 5 bases, leaving 7 bases of the junction unmatched. CDR1 SGHNT and CDR2 YENEEA come from the germline V gene. There are 15 residues in the CDR3. The CDR3 nucleotides are TGTGCCAGCAGCCCTGGGACAGCGAGCTCCTACGAGCAGTACTTC. Translating it yields CASSPGTASSYEQYF.

The CDR3 nucleotides read TGTGCCAGCAGTTCCCTCGGGTACGAGCAGTACTTC. Translating gives CASSSLGYEQYF. The V and J genes are TRBV5-5 and TRBJ2-7; D unresolved. Germline CDR1 and CDR2: SGHKS and YYEKEE (reference sequence). The V gene lost 5 bases and the J gene lost 4 bases, with 10 bases spanning the gap. This CDR3 is built from 12 residues.

The V gene is TRBV15, the J gene TRBJ2-7; TRBD1 matches 11 bases. V trimming: 6 bases; J trimming: 2 bases; junction bases outside the gene matches: 9. Germline V CDR1 and CDR2: LNHNV, YYDKDF (reference sequence). The CDR3 is made up of 16 amino acids. This CDR3 is CATRNPGTGGPYEQYF. The CDR3, as DNA: TGTGCCACCAGAAACCCCGGGACAGGGGGTCCCTACGAGCAGTACTTC.

The rearrangement joins TRBV7-9 to TRBJ1-3, with a tentative D call TRBD1 (6 bases). The V gene lost 5 bases and the J gene lost 4 bases, with 15 bases spanning the gap. This CDR3 spans 15 amino acids. Germline lookup yields CDR1 SEHNR and CDR2 FQNEAQ (reference sequence). CDR3 DNA sequence: TGTGCCAGCAGCGGAGACAGGACCTCCGGAAACACCATATATTTT. Translation gives CASSGDRTSGNTIYF. Full variable domain (outside the CDR3, taken from reference TRBV7-9 and TRBJ1-3): DTGVSQNPRHKITKRGQNVTFRCDPISEHNRLYWYRQTLGQGPEFLTYFQNEAQLEKSRLLSDRFSAERPKGSFSTLEIQRTEQGDSAMYLCASSGDRTSGNTIYFGEGSWLTVV.

This chain links TRBV5-4 with TRBJ2-5, with 11 nucleotides matching TRBD2. Germline-derived CDR1 and CDR2 are SGHNT and YYREEE (reference sequence). The CDR3 has 16 amino acids. After removal of 4 bases from V and 5 bases from J, the junction contained 10 bases not matched to a gene. CDR3 residues: CASSPPTSGRGETQYF. For the CDR3, the DNA is TGTGCCAGCAGCCCCCCAACTAGCGGGAGAGGGGAGACCCAGTACTTC.

The CDR3 is CASSLNSRLARSSYNEQFF. The CDR3 nucleotides read TGTGCCAGCAGCTTAAACTCGAGACTAGCGCGAAGCTCCTACAATGAGCAGTTCTTC. The genes are TRBV11-3 and TRBJ2-1, with 8 bases identical to TRBD2. V lost 2 bases to trimming and J lost 0 bases; unmatched junction nucleotides: 12. The germline V gene has CDR1 SGHNT and CDR2 YENEEA. This CDR3 is built from 19 residues. The full variable domain, rest sourced from reference TRBV11-3 and TRBJ2-1, is EAGVVQSPRYKIIEKKQPVAFWCNPISGHNTLYWYLQNLGQGPELLIRYENEEAVDDSQLPKDRFSAERLKGVDSTLKIQPAELGDSAVYLCASSLNSRLARSSYNEQFFGPGTRLTVL.

CDR3 region: CASSQGVGQTYEQYF. The DNA of the CDR3 is TGTGCCAGCAGCCAAGGGGTCGGACAGACCTACGAGCAGTACTTC. The chain uses TRBV5-5 and TRBJ2-7; weak D call: TRBD1 (6 bases). Germline assignment: CDR1 SGHKS and CDR2 YYEKEE (reference sequence). The CDR3 is 15 residues long. V gave up 4 bases and J gave up 2 bases, with 16 bases separating them.

This clone was found once. V and J are TRBV6-5 and TRBJ2-1; D is possibly TRBD2 (6 bases). The V gene's germline CDR1 is MNHEY and CDR2 SVGAGI. This CDR3 spans 15 amino acids. V shed 0 bases and J shed 2 bases, with 8 bases lying between them. The CDR3 protein is CASSYSGGTYNEQFF. For the CDR3, the DNA is TGTGCCAGCAGTTACTCTGGGGGGACCTACAATGAGCAGTTCTTC.

The V gene is TRBV10-3, the J gene TRBJ2-2; no firm D call. The germline CDR1 and CDR2 sequences are ENHRY and SYGVKD. CDR3 size: 14 residues. V dropped 0 bases and J dropped 3 bases, with 5 bases sitting between them. The DNA for the CDR3 is TGTGCCATCAGTGAGTCGGCCTACACCGGGGAGCTGTTTTTT. As protein: CAISESAYTGELFF.

The V call is TRBV5-4, the J call TRBJ2-7; 9 bases align to TRBD1. CDR3 length: 14 amino acids. The germline gives CDR1 SGHNT, CDR2 YYREEE (reference sequence). V shed 5 bases and J 4 bases; nucleotides not matched to a gene: 7. The CDR3 DNA reads TGTGCCAGCAGTACCGGGACAGGGCCATACGAGCAGTACTTC. This translates into CASSTGTGPYEQYF.

The chain links TRBV7-9 to TRBJ2-5; possible D gene TRBD1, 5 bases. The CDR3 totals 14 residues. With 6 bases removed from V and 5 bases from J, the gap between germline ends came to 16 bases. CDR1 is SEHNR and CDR2 is FQNEAQ in the germline V gene (reference sequence). In DNA form, the CDR3 reads TGTGCCAGCAGTGACAGTGGGGTCGGGGAGACCCAGTACTTC. Translating gives CASSDSGVGETQYF.

The genes are TRBV5-1 and TRBJ2-7; 10 bases align to TRBD2. CDR1 is SGHRS, CDR2 YFSETQ, per germline. This CDR3 comprises 15 residues. Losses at the gene ends were 5 bases for V and 3 bases for J; bases not matched to a gene: 8. The CDR3 nucleotides are TGCGCCAGCAGATCCACCGGGACTAGCGACTACGAGCAGTACTTC. Translated, it gives CASRSTGTSDYEQYF.

The gene calls are TRBV7-9 and TRBJ2-7; D is perhaps TRBD1 (5 bases). Trimming took 3 bases from V and 4 from J, leaving 16 bases between them. Germline CDR1 and CDR2: SEHNR and FQNEAQ (reference sequence). The CDR3 has 15 residues. The CDR3 spells CASSLYPPTDYEQYF. CDR3 coding DNA: TGTGCCAGCAGCTTGTATCCCCCGACAGATTACGAGCAGTACTTC.

The chain is built from TRBV5-1 and TRBJ2-7, with 9 bases matching TRBD2. The CDR3 length is 15 residues. V lost 3 bases and J lost 6; bases outside the gene matches: 10. Germline loops: CDR1 SGHRS, CDR2 YFSETQ. The CDR3 spells CASSSYLAGEGEQYF. The CDR3 DNA sequence: TGCGCCAGCAGCTCCTATTTAGCGGGAGAAGGCGAGCAGTACTTC.

The J gene is TRBJ1-1, the V gene TRBV5-4; D uncertain. The CDR3 has 15 residues. Germline lookup yields CDR1 SGHNT and CDR2 YYREEE (reference sequence). Trimming cost V 0 bases and J 0 bases, with 9 bases left between them. Here the CDR3 reads CASSLERGMNTEAFF. CDR3 DNA: TGTGCCAGCAGCTTGGAAAGAGGGATGAACACTGAAGCTTTCTTT.

The genes are TRBV14 and TRBJ2-5; 10 positions match TRBD1. CDR1 is SGHDN, CDR2 FVKESK, per germline. The CDR3 is 15 amino acids. With 2 bases clipped from V and 5 bases from J, the junction kept 5 bases outside the gene matches. The CDR3 nucleotides read TGTGCCAGCAGCCAAAGGGACAGGGGTTGGGAGACCCAGTACTTC. It specifies CASSQRDRGWETQYF.

The chain recombines TRBV7-9 with TRBJ2-7; 7 nucleotides match TRBD2. Germline loops: CDR1 SEHNR, CDR2 FQNEAQ (reference sequence). The V gene end was trimmed by 5 bases and the J gene end by 3 bases; junction bases not matched to a gene: 16. The CDR3 covers 17 residues. DNA for the CDR3: TGTGCCAGCAGCCTGGGGAGGGGCATCAACCCCAACTACGAGCAGTACTTC. Amino acid sequence: CASSLGRGINPNYEQYF.

This clone was seen just once. The chain recombines TRBV5-1 with TRBJ2-1; D is perhaps TRBD2 (5 bases). CDR3 size: 15 residues. Trimming removed 2 bases at V and 15 bases at J, with 24 bases between. Germline assignment: CDR1 SGHRS and CDR2 YFSETQ. CDR3 region: CASSFGPGYAGNGFF. CDR3 sequence (DNA): TGCGCCAGCAGCTTTGGGCCGGGATATGCGGGTAACGGGTTCTTC.

The V gene is TRBV5-1, the J gene TRBJ2-1; D unresolved. The V and J ends lost 4 bases and 3 bases respectively, with 14 bases between them. CDR1 and CDR2 from the germline V gene are SGHRS and YFSETQ. CDR3 length: 15 residues. CDR3 DNA sequence: TGCGCCAGCAGCCCATACTTTCCTAGCTACAATGAGCAGTTCTTC. Translated: CASSPYFPSYNEQFF.